This T cell receptor beta chain was sequenced during a study of siplizumab effects on memory and regulatory T cells. In its sample, this clone was seen a few times. As yet, its antigen is unknown. Researchers cocultured the mixed lymphocyte reaction cells at 37°C for under 7 days. Sequencing was performed with immunoSEQ multiplex PCR; in TCRdb, only in-frame clones are kept and a portion is missing. The sample has 17,000 or so clones, roughly 51% seen once. The specimen was CFSE-low (dividing) CD4+ T cells sorted from an allogeneic mixed lymphocyte reaction. This clonotype was obtained from a human donor in good health; the cells came from an allogeneic mixed lymphocyte reaction.

CDR3 in amino acids: CASSLGTHNQPQHF. Here the CDR3 DNA reads TGTGCCAGCAGCCTCGGGACCCACAATCAGCCCCAGCATTTT. The V gene is TRBV28, the J gene TRBJ1-5; weak D call: TRBD1 (5 bases). The CDR3 spans 14 residues. Germline V gene sequence: CDR1 MDHEN, CDR2 SYDVKM. V dropped 6 bases and J dropped 3 bases, with 12 bases sitting between them.